This T cell receptor beta chain was sequenced during a study of cytomegalovirus exposure and HLA in healthy donors. Comments on this clone: The antigen remains undetermined.

Findings and caveats of the study: In a later analysis, HLA-associated TCR beta chains were more clonally expanded than equally common others. Common viral pathogens (according to a later analysis) appeared linked to several of the most significant clusters.

V lost 6 bases, J lost 1 base, and 3 bases stayed unmatched. This CDR3 region has 14 residues. CDR1 and CDR2 (germline): SQVTM, ANQGSEA. In the PCR, 60 Vbeta and 13 Jbeta primers were used. Using immunoSEQ multiplex PCR, the repertoire was profiled, and TCRdb retains in-frame clones only, with some absent. The data show roughly 200,000 clones, about 80% seen once. This chain uses TRBV29-1 with TRBJ1-4, with 9 bases fitting TRBD1. The sequenced sample was PBMCs. This clonotype originated in a man aged 30-40 years in good health and CMV-seronegative. The CDR3 region is CSVAGQGTNEKLFF. The CDR3 region has the DNA TGCAGCGTGGCGGGACAGGGAACTAATGAAAAACTGTTTTTT. Full variable domain (outside the CDR3, taken from reference TRBV29-1 and TRBJ1-4): SAVISQKPSRDICQRGTSLTIQCQVDSQVTMMFWYRQQPGQSLTLIATANQGSEATYESGFVIDKFPISRPNLTFSTLTVSNMSPEDSSIYLCSVAGQGTNEKLFFGSGTQLSVL.